At least ten counts were recorded for the clone carrying this T cell receptor (beta chain). V lost 0 bases and J lost 0, with 6 bases in between. Germline-derived CDR1 and CDR2 are SGDLS and YYNGEE. The CDR3 covers 14 residues. The time point here: pre-sensitization, week 0. The treatment here: therapeutic diphenylcyclopropenone sensitization with weekly scalp DPC. The sample originates from a study of human T cells and chemical hapten exposure. TCRdb ran MiXCR on the RACE reads and lists one entry per CDR3 protein. This table holds approximately 320,000 distinct CDR3 sequences, 5.5% found once. The source of this sequence is a woman younger than 35 with alopecia areata. Some clones in this sample may be carry-over from other donors' samples. This rearrangement joins TRBV9 to TRBJ1-1; no definite D call. Sequencing was performed on whole blood, taken in connection with sensitization to the hapten diphenylcyclopropenone (DPC). The CDR3 is CASSVATMNTEAFF. The DNA of the CDR3 is TGTGCCAGCAGCGTAGCTACTATGAACACTGAAGCTTTCTTT.